The 10 T cell receptor beta chains reported below all come from one sample, sequenced in a study of blood T cell repertoires in COVID-19. Clones were read by immunoSEQ multiplex PCR, and TCRdb kept only the in-frame ones, dropping some. Of over 90,000 clones listed, approximately 84% are singletons. The sample consisted of peripheral blood. The receptors originated from a human donor in a cohort sampled during active COVID-19.

The rearrangement uses TRBV5-1 and TRBJ2-3, with TRBD2 identical over 7 bases. J lost 2 bases, V lost 7 bases, and 4 bases had no gene match. CDR1 is SGHRS, CDR2 YFSETQ, per germline. The CDR3 covers 13 residues. CDR3 sequence reads: CASHTSATDTQYF. DNA for the CDR3: TGCGCCAGCCATACTAGCGCCACAGATACGCAGTATTTT.

This sequence joins TRBV9 and TRBJ2-7, with a possible D match to TRBD1 (5 bases). CDR3 length equals 14 residues. V was clipped by 0 bases and J by 4 bases, with 11 bases between them. Germline CDR1 SGDLS, CDR2 YYNGEE. This CDR3 reads CASSVAATAYEQYF. The DNA of the CDR3 is TGTGCCAGCAGCGTAGCCGCGACAGCTTACGAGCAGTACTTC.

This rearrangement joins TRBV2 to TRBJ2-2; TRBD1 agrees at 8 bases. Germline V gene sequence: CDR1 SNHLY, CDR2 FYNNEI. V lost 4 bases to trimming and J lost 0 bases; unmatched junction nucleotides: 10. The CDR3 has 18 amino acids. Here the CDR3 DNA reads TGTGCCAGCAGTGTCCGGGACAGGACCTCTTCGAACACCGGGGAGCTGTTTTTT. It specifies CASSVRDRTSSNTGELFF.

The chain's CDR3 is CASSLSGGRNTGELFF. CDR3 DNA sequence: TGTGCCAGCAGTTTGTCGGGGGGGAGGAACACCGGGGAGCTGTTTTTT. J is TRBJ2-2 and V is TRBV28; 8 nucleotides align to TRBD2. Per the germline V gene, CDR1 is MDHEN and CDR2 is SYDVKM. V lost 3 bases and J lost 1; bases outside the gene matches: 4. The CDR3 is 16 residues long.

This rearrangement joins TRBV7-6 to TRBJ1-5, with TRBD1 identical over 7 bases. The CDR3 is 16 amino acids. Germline V gene data show CDR1 as SGHVS and CDR2 as FNYEAQ. V lost 5 bases, J lost 7 bases, and 14 bases stayed unmatched. The CDR3 sequence is CASSLLQGSAGQPQHF. The DNA of the CDR3 is TGTGCCAGCAGCCTACTACAGGGGTCTGCGGGACAGCCCCAGCATTTT.

The V call is TRBV5-4, the J call TRBJ2-4, with TRBD2 matching 7 bases. CDR1 is SGHNT, CDR2 YYREEE, per germline (reference sequence). V gave up 4 bases and J gave up 0 bases; unmatched junction bases: 16. This CDR3 spans 19 amino acids. The CDR3 nucleotides read TGTGCCAGCAGCGACAAGGGGACTAACCGTTACCTAGCCAAAAACATTCAGTACTTC. This gives the protein CASSDKGTNRYLAKNIQYF.

This clone was counted only a few times. This chain joins TRBV19 and TRBJ1-1, with D maybe TRBD1 (6 bases). Between the trimmed V and J ends, which lost 7 bases and 10 bases, there was a span of 22 bases. CDR3 length equals 14 residues. Germline V lookup: CDR1 LNHDA, CDR2 SQIVND (reference sequence). CDR3 sequence (DNA): TGTGCCAGTACCCGAAGGGGGACGGACTTAGGAGCTTTCTTT. The encoded protein is CASTRRGTDLGAFF.

The chain couples TRBV5-1 to TRBJ2-2; D is ambiguous. Trimming took off 2 bases at V and 1 base at J, with 12 bases between the two ends. This CDR3 has 16 residues. Germline lookup yields CDR1 SGHRS and CDR2 YFSETQ. CDR3 DNA: TGCGCCAGCAGCTTCCGAGAGTCGGGGAACACCGGGGAGCTGTTTTTT. Protein product: CASSFRESGNTGELFF.

This sequence joins TRBV12-2 and TRBJ2-7; TRBD2 reflects the table's D call only, with no check against the DNA. TRBV12-2 is a known pseudogene. The CDR3 spans 16 residues. Written as DNA, the CDR3 is TGTGCAAGTCGGCGGTCGATCGGGAGGCATGACTACGAGCAGTACTTC. As protein: CASRRSIGRHDYEQYF.

V gene TRBV19 combines with J gene TRBJ1-4; 10 nucleotides line up with TRBD1. J lost 13 bases, V lost 5 bases, and 7 bases had no gene match. The CDR3 has 13 amino acids. The germline gives CDR1 LNHDA, CDR2 SQIVND (reference sequence). CDR3 protein: CASSGTGTGVLFF. The CDR3 bases are TGTGCCAGTAGTGGAACCGGGACAGGGGTACTGTTTTTT.